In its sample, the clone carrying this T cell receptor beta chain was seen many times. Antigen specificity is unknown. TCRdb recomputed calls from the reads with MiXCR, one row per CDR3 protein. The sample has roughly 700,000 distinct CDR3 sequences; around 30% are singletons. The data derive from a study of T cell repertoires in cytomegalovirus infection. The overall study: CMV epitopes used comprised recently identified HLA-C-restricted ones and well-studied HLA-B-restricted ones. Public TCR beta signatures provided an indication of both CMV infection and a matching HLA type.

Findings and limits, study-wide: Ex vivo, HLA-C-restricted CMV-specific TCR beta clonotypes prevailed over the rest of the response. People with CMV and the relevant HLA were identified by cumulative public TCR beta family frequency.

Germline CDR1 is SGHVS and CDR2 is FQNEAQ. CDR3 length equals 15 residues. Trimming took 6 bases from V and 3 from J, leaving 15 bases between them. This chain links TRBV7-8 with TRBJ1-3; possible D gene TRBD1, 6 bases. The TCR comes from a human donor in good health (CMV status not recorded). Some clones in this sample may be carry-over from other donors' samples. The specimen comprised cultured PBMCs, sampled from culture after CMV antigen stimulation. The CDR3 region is CASRPNTGNGNTIYF. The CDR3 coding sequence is TGTGCCAGCAGACCGAACACAGGGAATGGAAACACCATATATTTT.